This T cell receptor (beta chain) is drawn from a study of CXCR3-negative and CXCR3-positive naive CD8 T cells. TRB cDNA libraries were made by UMI-labeled 5' RACE. Following a re-call of the 5' RACE reads, TCRdb has one entry per CDR3 protein and lacks DNA. The sample has about 130,000 distinct CDR3 sequences. Naive CD8+ T cells were CD45RO-CCR7+CD27+CD95-. CDR1 is SQVTM, CDR2 ANQGSEA, per germline. The CDR3 runs to 15 residues. Points from the study as a whole: The majority of assays used fresh PBMCs, and CXCR3 expression partially decreased after cryopreservation. In both naive subsets diversity was comparably high, whereas memory CD8+ cells showed much lower diversity.

Regarding this clonotype: The antigen is undetermined.

Material: naive CXCR3- CD8+ T cells from blood. Indicated subset: CD45RO-CCR7+CD27+CD95- naive CD8+ T cells lacking CXCR3 (TNR3-). This rearrangement joins TRBV29-1 to TRBJ1-2; the TCRdb call, TRBD1, lacks DNA for checking. This sequence was found in a human donor in good health. Some clones in this sample may be carry-over from other donors' samples. CDR3 sequence reads: CSVDTPGRDNYGYTF. The full variable domain, its missing parts supplied by reference TRBV29-1 and TRBJ1-2, is SAVISQKPSRDICQRGTSLTIQCQVDSQVTMMFWYRQQPGQSLTLIATANQGSEATYESGFVIDKFPISRPNLTFSTLTVSNMSPEDSSIYLCSVDTPGRDNYGYTFGSGTRLTVV.